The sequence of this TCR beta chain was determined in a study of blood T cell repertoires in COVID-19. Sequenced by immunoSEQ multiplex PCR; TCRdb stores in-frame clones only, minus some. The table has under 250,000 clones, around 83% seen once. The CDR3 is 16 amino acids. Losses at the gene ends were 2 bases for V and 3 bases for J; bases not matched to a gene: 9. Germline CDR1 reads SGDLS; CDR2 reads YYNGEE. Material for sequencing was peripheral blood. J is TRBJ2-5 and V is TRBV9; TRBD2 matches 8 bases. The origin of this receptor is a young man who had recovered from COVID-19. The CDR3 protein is CASSVYGGAQKETQYF. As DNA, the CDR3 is TGTGCCAGCAGCGTTTACGGGGGGGCGCAAAAAGAGACCCAGTACTTC.